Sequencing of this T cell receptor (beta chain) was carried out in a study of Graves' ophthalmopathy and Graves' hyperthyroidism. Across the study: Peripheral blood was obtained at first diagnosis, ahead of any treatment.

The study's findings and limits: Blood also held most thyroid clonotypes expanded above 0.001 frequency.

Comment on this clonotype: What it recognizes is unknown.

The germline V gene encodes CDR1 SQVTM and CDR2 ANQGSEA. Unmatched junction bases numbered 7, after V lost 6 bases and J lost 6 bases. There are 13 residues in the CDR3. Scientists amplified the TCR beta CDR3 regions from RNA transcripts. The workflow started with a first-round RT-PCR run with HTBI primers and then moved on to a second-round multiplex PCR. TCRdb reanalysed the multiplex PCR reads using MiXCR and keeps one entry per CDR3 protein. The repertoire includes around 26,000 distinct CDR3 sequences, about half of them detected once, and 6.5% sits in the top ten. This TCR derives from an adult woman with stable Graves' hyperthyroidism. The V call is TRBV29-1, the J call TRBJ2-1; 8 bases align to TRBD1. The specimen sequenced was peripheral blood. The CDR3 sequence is CSVGTGWGNEQFF. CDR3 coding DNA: TGCAGCGTCGGGACAGGTTGGGGCAATGAGCAGTTCTTC.